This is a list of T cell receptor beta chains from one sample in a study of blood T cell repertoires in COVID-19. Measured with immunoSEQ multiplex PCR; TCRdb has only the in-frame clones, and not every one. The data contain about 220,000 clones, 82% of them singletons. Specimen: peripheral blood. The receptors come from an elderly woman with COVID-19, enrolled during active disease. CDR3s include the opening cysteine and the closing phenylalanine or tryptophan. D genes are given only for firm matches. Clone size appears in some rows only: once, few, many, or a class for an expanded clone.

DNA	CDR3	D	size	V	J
TGTGCCAGCAGAGTGCCTGGGGGCAGGGAAGCTTTCTTT	CASRVPGGREAFF	-	-	TRBV28	TRBJ1-1
TGTGCCAGCAGCGGACAGGGGAACAATGAGCAGTTCTTC	CASSGQGNNEQFF	TRBD1	-	TRBV6-5	TRBJ2-1
TGCGCCAGCAGCCAACCAGGGACTAGCGGGAGAGATACGCAGTATTTT	CASSQPGTSGRDTQYF	TRBD2	-	TRBV4-1	TRBJ2-3
TGTGCCAGCAGCCGGGACAGACAAGAGACCCAGTACTTC	CASSRDRQETQYF	TRBD1	-	TRBV11-2	TRBJ2-5
TGTGCCAGCAGGGGACTAGACAATGAGCAGTTCTTC	CASRGLDNEQFF	TRBD2	few	TRBV5-4	TRBJ2-1
TGTGCCAGCAGTCGTCTCCGGGATTCAGAGACCCAGTACTTC	CASSRLRDSETQYF	-	-	TRBV27	TRBJ2-5
TGCAGCGTCTCTCGGGACAGCTACGAGCAGTACTTC	CSVSRDSYEQYF	TRBD1	-	TRBV29-1	TRBJ2-7
TGTGCCAGTAGCTATGGAGAAGTACGGGCCAACGTCCTGACTTTC	CASSYGEVRANVLTF	-	-	TRBV19	TRBJ2-6
TGTGCCAGCAGCTTACAGGGGGCACTGAATGAGCAGTTCTTC	CASSLQGALNEQFF	TRBD1	-	TRBV7-3	TRBJ2-1
TGTGCCAGCAGTTCGGGGGGCCGGCAGCCCCAGCATTTT	CASSSGGRQPQHF	-	-	TRBV6-5	TRBJ1-5
TGTGCCAGCAGTCAGCGGGGCAGGGGATCGAGCGGCTACACCTTC	CASSQRGRGSSGYTF	-	few	TRBV6-5	TRBJ1-2
TGTGCCAGCAAACCCGAGAGGATGAACACTGAAGCTTTCTTT	CASKPERMNTEAFF	-	-	TRBV19	TRBJ1-1
TGCGCCAGCAGTCCCGTGGGGGACAGCTACACCTTC	CASSPVGDSYTF	-	-	TRBV5-1	TRBJ1-2
TGTGCCAGCAGCGTACTGGGGGGTTTCAACAATGAGCAGTTCTTC	CASSVLGGFNNEQFF	-	once	TRBV9	TRBJ2-1
TGTGCCAGCTCTGGAGGGGTAGCAGATACGCAGTATTTT	CASSGGVADTQYF	-	-	TRBV11-3	TRBJ2-3
TGTGCCAGCAGCTTACTACGCGGGGGCCTTGGTGTGCAAGAGACCCAGTACTTC	CASSLLRGGLGVQETQYF	-	-	TRBV7-9	TRBJ2-5